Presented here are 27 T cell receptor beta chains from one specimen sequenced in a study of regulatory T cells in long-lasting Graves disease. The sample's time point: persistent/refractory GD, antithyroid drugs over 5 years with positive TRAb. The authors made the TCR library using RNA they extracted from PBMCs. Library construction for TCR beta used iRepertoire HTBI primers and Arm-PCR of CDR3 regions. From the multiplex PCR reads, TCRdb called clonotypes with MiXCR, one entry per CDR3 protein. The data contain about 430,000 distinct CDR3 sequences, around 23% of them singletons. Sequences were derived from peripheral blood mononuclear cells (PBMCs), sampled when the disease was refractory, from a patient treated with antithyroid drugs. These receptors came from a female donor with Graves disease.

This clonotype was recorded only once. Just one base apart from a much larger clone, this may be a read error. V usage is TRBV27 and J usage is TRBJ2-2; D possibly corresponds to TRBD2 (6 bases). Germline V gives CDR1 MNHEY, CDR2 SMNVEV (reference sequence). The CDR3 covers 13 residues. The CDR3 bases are TGTGCCAGCAGTTTAGGGTACCCCGGGGGGCTGTTTTTT. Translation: CASSLGYPGGLFF.

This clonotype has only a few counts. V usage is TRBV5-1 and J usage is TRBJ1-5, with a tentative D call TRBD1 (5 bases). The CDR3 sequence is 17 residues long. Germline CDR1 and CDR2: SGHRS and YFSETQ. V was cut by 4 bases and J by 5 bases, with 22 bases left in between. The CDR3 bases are TGCGCCAGCAGCCCCTGGCCCGGGGGGGAGGTTTATCAGCCCCAGCATTTT. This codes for CASSPWPGGEVYQPQHF.

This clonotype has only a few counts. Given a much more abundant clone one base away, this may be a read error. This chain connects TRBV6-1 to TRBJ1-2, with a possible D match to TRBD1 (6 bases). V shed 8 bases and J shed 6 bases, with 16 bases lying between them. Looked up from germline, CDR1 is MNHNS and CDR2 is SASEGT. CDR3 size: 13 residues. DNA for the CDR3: TGTGCCAGCGGAAGAGGACAGCCGAATGGCTACACCTTC. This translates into CASGRGQPNGYTF.

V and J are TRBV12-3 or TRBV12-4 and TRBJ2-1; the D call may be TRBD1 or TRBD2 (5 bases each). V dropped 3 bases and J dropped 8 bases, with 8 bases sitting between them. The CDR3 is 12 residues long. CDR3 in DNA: TGTGCCAGCAGTTTCGAGGGGCATGAGCAGTTCTTC. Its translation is CASSFEGHEQFF.

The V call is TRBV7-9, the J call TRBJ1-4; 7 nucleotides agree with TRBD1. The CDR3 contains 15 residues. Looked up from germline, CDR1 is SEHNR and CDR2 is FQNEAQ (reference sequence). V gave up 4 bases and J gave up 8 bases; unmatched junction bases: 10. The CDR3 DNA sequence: TGTGCCAGCAGCTACCCGACAGGGTCGGCCGAAAAACTGTTTTTT. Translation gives CASSYPTGSAEKLFF.

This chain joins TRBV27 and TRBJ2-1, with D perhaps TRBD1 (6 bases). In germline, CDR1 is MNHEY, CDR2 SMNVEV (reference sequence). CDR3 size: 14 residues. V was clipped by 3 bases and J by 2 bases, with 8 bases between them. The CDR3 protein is CASSFRGTYNEQFF. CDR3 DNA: TGTGCCAGCAGTTTCAGGGGCACCTACAATGAGCAGTTCTTC.

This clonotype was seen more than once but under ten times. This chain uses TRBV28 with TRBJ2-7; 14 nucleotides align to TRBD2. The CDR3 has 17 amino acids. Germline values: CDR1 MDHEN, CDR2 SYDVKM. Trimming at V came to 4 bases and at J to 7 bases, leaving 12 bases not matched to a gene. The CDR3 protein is CASSSQRLAGGYAEQYF. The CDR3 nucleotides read TGTGCCAGCAGTTCGCAGAGACTAGCGGGAGGGTACGCGGAGCAGTACTTC.

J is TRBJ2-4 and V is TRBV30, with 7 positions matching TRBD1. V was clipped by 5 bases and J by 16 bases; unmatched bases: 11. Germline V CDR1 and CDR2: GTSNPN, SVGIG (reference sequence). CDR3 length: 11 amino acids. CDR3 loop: CAWGKPGQSYF. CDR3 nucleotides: TGTGCCTGGGGGAAACCGGGACAGTCCTACTTC.

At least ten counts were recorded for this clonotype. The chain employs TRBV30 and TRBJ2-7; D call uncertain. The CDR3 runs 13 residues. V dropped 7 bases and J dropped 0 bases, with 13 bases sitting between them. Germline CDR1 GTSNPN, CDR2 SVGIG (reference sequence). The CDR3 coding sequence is TGTGCCTTCTCGCGTGGCAGCTCCTACGAGCAGTACTTC. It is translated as CAFSRGSSYEQYF.

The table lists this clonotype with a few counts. The CDR3 region is CASSPQGDSNQPQHF. In nucleotides, the CDR3 is TGTGCCAGCTCACCACAAGGGGATAGCAATCAGCCCCAGCATTTT. The V call is TRBV18, the J call TRBJ1-5; tentatively, D is TRBD1 (5 bases). The CDR3 sequence is 15 residues long. The germline V gene encodes CDR1 KGHSH and CDR2 LQKENI. Trimming removed 1 base at V and 0 bases at J, with 7 bases between.

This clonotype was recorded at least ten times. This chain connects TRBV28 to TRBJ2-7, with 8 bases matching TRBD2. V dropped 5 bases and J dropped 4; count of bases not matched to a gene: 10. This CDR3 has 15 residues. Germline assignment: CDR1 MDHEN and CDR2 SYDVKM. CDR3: CASSVLGTSRYEQYF. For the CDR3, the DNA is TGTGCCAGCAGTGTACTGGGGACTAGTCGGTACGAGCAGTACTTC. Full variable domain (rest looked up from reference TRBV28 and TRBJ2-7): DVKVTQSSRYLVKRTGEKVFLECVQDMDHENMFWYRQDPGLGLRLIYFSYDVKMKEKGDIPEGYSVSREKKERFSLILESASTNQTSMYLCASSVLGTSRYEQYFGPGTRLTVT.

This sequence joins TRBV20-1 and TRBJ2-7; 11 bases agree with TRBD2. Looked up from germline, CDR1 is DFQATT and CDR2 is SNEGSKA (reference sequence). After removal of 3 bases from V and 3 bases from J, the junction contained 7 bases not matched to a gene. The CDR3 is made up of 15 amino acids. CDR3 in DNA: TGCAGTGCTAGGGTGACTAGCGGGACTGGCTACGAGCAGTACTTC. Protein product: CSARVTSGTGYEQYF.

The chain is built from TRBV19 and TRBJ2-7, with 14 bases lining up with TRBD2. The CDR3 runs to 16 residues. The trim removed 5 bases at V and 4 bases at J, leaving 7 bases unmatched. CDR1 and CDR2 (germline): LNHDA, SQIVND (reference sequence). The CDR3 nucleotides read TGTGCCAGTAGTGTCGGGACTAGCGGGAGCAAATACGAGCAGTACTTC. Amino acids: CASSVGTSGSKYEQYF. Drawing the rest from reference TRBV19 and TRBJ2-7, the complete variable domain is DGGITQSPKYLFRKEGQNVTLSCEQNLNHDAMYWYRQDPGQGLRLIYYSQIVNDFQKGDIAEGYSVSREKKESFPLTVTSAQKNPTAFYLCASSVGTSGSKYEQYFGPGTRLTVT.

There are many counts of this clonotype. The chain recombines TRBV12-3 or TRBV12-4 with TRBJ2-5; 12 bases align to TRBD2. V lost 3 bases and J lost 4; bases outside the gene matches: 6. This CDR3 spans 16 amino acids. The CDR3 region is CASSFLAGGPGETQYF. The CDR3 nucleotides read TGTGCCAGCAGTTTCCTAGCGGGAGGGCCGGGAGAGACCCAGTACTTC.

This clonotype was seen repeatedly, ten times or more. DNA for the CDR3: TGTGCCAGCAGTTACCCCGGGACTAGCGGACCAGAGCAGTACTTC. Translating gives CASSYPGTSGPEQYF. The chain links TRBV28 to TRBJ2-7; 11 nucleotides match TRBD2. V shed 4 bases and J 7 bases; nucleotides not matched to a gene: 9. This CDR3 is built from 15 residues. CDR1 and CDR2 from the germline V gene are MDHEN and SYDVKM. Variable domain in full (rest from reference TRBV28 and TRBJ2-7): DVKVTQSSRYLVKRTGEKVFLECVQDMDHENMFWYRQDPGLGLRLIYFSYDVKMKEKGDIPEGYSVSREKKERFSLILESASTNQTSMYLCASSYPGTSGPEQYFGPGTRLTVT.

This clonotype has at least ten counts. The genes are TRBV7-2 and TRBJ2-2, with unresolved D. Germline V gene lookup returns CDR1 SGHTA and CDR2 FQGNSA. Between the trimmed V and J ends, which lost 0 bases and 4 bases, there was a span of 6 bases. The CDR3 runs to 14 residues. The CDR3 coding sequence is TGTGCCAGCAGCTTAGCAAGGAGCACCGGGGAGCTGTTTTTT. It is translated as CASSLARSTGELFF.

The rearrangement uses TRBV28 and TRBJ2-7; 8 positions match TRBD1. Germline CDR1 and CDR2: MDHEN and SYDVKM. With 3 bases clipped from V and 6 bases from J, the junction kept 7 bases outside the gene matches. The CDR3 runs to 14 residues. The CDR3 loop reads CASSFQGAGSEQYF. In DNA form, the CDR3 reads TGTGCCAGCAGTTTTCAGGGGGCGGGCTCCGAGCAGTACTTC.

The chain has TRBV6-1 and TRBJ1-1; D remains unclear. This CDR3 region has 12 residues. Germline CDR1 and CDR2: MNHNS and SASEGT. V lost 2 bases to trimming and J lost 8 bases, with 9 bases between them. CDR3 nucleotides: TGTGCCAGCAGTGAACGGACGTCAGAAGCTTTCTTT. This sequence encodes CASSERTSEAFF.

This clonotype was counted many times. The CDR3 here is CASTPTPRGTEAFF. CDR3 DNA sequence: TGTGCCAGCACTCCTACCCCCAGGGGGACTGAAGCTTTCTTT. The chain combines TRBV28 with TRBJ1-1; 7 nucleotides line up with TRBD1. This CDR3 spans 14 amino acids. Trimming at V came to 7 bases and at J to 5 bases, leaving 10 bases not matched to a gene. Germline CDR1 is MDHEN and CDR2 is SYDVKM.

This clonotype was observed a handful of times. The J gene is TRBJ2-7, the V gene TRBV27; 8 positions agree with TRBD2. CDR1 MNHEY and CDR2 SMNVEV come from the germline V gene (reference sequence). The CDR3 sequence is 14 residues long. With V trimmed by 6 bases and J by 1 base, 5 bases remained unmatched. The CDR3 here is CASRAGGPSYEQYF. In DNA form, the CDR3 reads TGTGCCAGCAGGGCGGGGGGTCCGTCCTACGAGCAGTACTTC.

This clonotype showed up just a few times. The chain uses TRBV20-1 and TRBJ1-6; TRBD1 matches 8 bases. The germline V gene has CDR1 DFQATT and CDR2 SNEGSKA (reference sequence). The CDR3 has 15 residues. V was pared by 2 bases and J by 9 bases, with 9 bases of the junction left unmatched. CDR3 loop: CSARRQGNPSSPLHF. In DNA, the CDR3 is TGCAGTGCTAGAAGACAGGGGAACCCTAGTTCACCCCTCCACTTT.

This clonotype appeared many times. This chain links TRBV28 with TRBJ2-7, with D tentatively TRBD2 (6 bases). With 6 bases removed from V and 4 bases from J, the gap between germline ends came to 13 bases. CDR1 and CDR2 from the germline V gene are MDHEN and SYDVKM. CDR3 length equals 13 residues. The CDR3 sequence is CASSQTSSYEQYF. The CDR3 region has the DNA TGTGCCAGCAGCCAAACTAGCTCGTACGAGCAGTACTTC.

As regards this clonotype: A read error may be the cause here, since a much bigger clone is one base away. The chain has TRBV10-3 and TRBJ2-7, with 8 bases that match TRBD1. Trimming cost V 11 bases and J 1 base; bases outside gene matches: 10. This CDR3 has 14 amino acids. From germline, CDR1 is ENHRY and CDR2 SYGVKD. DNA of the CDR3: TGTGCCGTCCAATGTGACAGGGGATCCTACGAGCAGTACTTC. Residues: CAVQCDRGSYEQYF.

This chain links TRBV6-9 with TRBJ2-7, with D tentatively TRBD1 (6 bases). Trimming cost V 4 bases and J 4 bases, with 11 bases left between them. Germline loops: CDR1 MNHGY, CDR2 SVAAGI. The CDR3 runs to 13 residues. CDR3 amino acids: CASSSGQIYEQYF. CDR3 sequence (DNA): TGTGCCAGCAGTTCCGGACAGATTTACGAGCAGTACTTC.

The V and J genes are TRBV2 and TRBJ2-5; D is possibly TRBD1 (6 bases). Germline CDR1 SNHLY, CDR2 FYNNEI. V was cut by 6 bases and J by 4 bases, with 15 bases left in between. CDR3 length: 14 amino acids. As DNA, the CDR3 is TGTGCCAGCAGCCGTGTTACAGGGTTAGAGACCCAGTACTTC. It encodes CASSRVTGLETQYF. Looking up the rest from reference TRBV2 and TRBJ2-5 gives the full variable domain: EPEVTQTPSHQVTQMGQEVILRCVPISNHLYFYWYRQILGQKVEFLVSFYNNEISEKSEIFDDQFSVERPDGSNFTLKIRSTKLEDSAMYFCASSRVTGLETQYFGPGTRLLVL.

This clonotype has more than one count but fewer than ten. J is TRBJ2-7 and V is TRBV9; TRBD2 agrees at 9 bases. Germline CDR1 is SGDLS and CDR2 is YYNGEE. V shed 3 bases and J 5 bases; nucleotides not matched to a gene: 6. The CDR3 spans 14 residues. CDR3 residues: CASSGDGTSHEQYF. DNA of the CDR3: TGTGCCAGCAGCGGAGACGGGACTAGCCACGAGCAGTACTTC.

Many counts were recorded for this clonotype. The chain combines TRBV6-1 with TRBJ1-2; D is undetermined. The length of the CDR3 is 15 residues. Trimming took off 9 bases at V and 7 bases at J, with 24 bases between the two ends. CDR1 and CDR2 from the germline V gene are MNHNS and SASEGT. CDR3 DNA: TGTGCCAGTGATCTGGCCCGCTGGGGATCTAGTGGCTACACCTTC. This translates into CASDLARWGSSGYTF.